The clone carrying this TCR beta chain was counted many times. The antigen is undetermined. Library preparation (for TCRbeta) was performed with unique molecular identifiers. Each CDR3 protein is one row after TCRdb ran MiXCR on the PCR reads. In the table there are about 97,000 distinct CDR3 sequences, around 7% of which are singletons. The data derive from a study of T-cell reconstitution after alpha-beta-depleted transplantation in children. J was trimmed by 5 bases and V by 3 bases; bases with no gene match: 5. The CDR3 is 17 residues long. General study results and limits: After one year, T-cell counts and TCRbeta diversity mostly came from new T cells. Reportedly, roughly two months post-transplant, alpha-beta T cells arose from several hundred expanded graft clones. There were some patients whose high TCRbeta diversity at day 60 came from surviving recipient T cells and thymic progenitors.

The V gene is TRBV12-3 or TRBV12-4, the J gene TRBJ2-2; 14 bases align to TRBD2. The sequencing here drew on PBMCs, taken before TCRalphabeta/CD19-depleted stem cell transplant. The sequence derives from a boy between 2 and 10 years old with acute lymphoblastic leukemia, due to receive a stem cell transplant. The CDR3 here is CASSFGTSGGPTGELFF. The CDR3 region has the DNA TGTGCCAGCAGTTTCGGGACTAGCGGGGGACCTACCGGGGAGCTGTTTTTT.